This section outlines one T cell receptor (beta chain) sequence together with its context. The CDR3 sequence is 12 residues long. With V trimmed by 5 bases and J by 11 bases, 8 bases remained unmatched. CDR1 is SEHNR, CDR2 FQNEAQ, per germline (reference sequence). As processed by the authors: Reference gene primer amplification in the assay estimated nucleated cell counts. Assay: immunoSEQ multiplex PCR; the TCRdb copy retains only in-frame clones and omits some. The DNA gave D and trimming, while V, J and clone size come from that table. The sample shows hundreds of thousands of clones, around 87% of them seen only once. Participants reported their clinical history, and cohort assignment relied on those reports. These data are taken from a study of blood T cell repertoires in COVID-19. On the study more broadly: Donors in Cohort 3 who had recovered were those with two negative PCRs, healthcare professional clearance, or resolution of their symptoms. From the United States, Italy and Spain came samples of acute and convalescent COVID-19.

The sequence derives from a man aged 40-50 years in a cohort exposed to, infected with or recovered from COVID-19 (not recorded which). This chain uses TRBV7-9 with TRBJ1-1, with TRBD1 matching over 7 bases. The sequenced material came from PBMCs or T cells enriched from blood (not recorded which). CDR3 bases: TGTGCCAGCAGCCAAGGGGCAGGGGGGGCTTTCTTT. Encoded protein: CASSQGAGGAFF. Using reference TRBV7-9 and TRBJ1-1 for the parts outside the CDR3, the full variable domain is DTGVSQNPRHKITKRGQNVTFRCDPISEHNRLYWYRQTLGQGPEFLTYFQNEAQLEKSRLLSDRFSAERPKGSFSTLEIQRTEQGDSAMYLCASSQGAGGAFFGQGTRLTVV.